A selection of T cell receptor beta chains follows, all from one sample in a study of immune characterization of retroperitoneal liposarcoma. MiXCR, run by TCRdb on the PCR reads, gives a single entry per CDR3 protein. In the table there are 6,000 to 7,000 distinct CDR3 sequences, approximately 30% of which are singletons. The sequenced sample was blood. All receptors come from a male donor with retroperitoneal liposarcoma. The conserved cysteine and the conserved F or W are not part of the CDR3 here. Fields, in order: V gene, J gene, CDR3 protein.

TRBV6-1	TRBJ2-3	ASSEARLAGSTDTQY
TRBV10-1	TRBJ2-3	ASSESEGTDTQY
TRBV7-2	TRBJ2-2	AHEGAGTGELF
TRBV7-2	TRBJ2-5	ASSSTGTSGKETQY
TRBV6-1	TRBJ1-1	ASGIPRVWDTEAF
TRBV6-2/TRBV6-3	TRBJ2-3	ASRDGGLSTDTQY
TRBV12-3/TRBV12-4	TRBJ1-5	ASSWGPEQPQH
TRBV5-6	TRBJ2-7	ASSLEGWRGSYEQY
TRBV6-2/TRBV6-3	TRBJ2-1	ASSYSSDRGGEQF
TRBV6-4	-	ASSLVCGRDAEETQY
TRBV14	TRBJ2-1	ASSREGGGTRKF
TRBV12-3/TRBV12-4	TRBJ2-1	ASSFLSGLAGVGSYNEQF
TRBV6-5	TRBJ2-3	ASSSFRQGVDTQY
TRBV6-1	TRBJ1-2	ASSEYGEGYNYGYT
TRBV28	TRBJ2-1	ASSSPAGVQETQF
TRBV12-3/TRBV12-4	TRBJ2-1	ASSPWGGGSYNEQF
TRBV6-6	TRBJ2-1	ASIASGSNEQF
TRBV4-1	TRBJ2-3	ASSQAGTGEGDTQY
TRBV7-2	-	ASSTNYNSETQY
TRBV6-8	TRBJ2-1	ATSRGTSGANEQF
TRBV6-5	TRBJ2-1	ASSSLAGEEQF
TRBV6-5	TRBJ1-5	ASSYLGTGLDQPQH
TRBV12-3/TRBV12-4	TRBJ2-2	ASGLADAANTGELF
TRBV28	-	ASSPQGPIYNEQF
TRBV12-3/TRBV12-4	-	ASSPSREGEQY
TRBV10-2	TRBJ1-2	ASSDARLSYGYT
TRBV7-2	-	ASSLSSGGAYEQY
TRBV9	TRBJ2-7	ASSPEDRGGYEQY
TRBV12-3/TRBV12-4	TRBJ2-3	ASSLADTQY
TRBV12-5	TRBJ1-1	ASGGQGRNTEAF
TRBV27	TRBJ2-1	ASSLQGGAYNEQF
TRBV6-6	TRBJ2-7	ATHSAGAVYEQY
TRBV4-2	TRBJ2-1	ASSQDMWASGSSYNEQF
TRBV6-1	TRBJ2-6	ASSLGSAGANVLT
TRBV12-3/TRBV12-4	TRBJ2-4	ASSTGGNIQY
TRBV6-1	TRBJ2-2	ASTETGAGELF
TRBV12-3/TRBV12-4	TRBJ2-1	ASSSREPDNNEQF
TRBV4-1	TRBJ1-1	ASSQGRFSGRTEAF
TRBV7-2	TRBJ2-1	ASSFQLAGGGEQF
TRBV11-3	-	ASSPTGREQY
TRBV12-3/TRBV12-4	TRBJ1-2	ASSLTDYGYT
TRBV6-1	TRBJ2-7	ASSSRRGITYEQY
TRBV6-1	TRBJ2-7	ASRHRGDSYEQY
TRBV12-3/TRBV12-4	TRBJ1-5	ASSLGPSLGPQH
TRBV7-8	TRBJ1-4	ASSLVGGGKDSNEKLF
TRBV7-8	-	ASSRSSGEDTQY
TRBV7-6	TRBJ2-5	ASSLLWTGVRETQY
TRBV6-1	-	ASRKGQGYEQY
TRBV7-2	TRBJ2-1	ASSFLGGADNEQF
TRBV12-3/TRBV12-4	TRBJ2-1	ASTTGLAYNEQF
TRBV9	TRBJ2-1	ASSGLVVNEQF
TRBV4-1	TRBJ2-7	ASSTATGEYEQY
TRBV20-1	TRBJ2-7	SAKTSGATYEQY
TRBV7-2	TRBJ2-5	ASSLVIRGETQY
TRBV6-1	TRBJ2-3	ASSEGASSTDTQY
TRBV7-6	TRBJ2-3	ASSSQTSGTGDTQY